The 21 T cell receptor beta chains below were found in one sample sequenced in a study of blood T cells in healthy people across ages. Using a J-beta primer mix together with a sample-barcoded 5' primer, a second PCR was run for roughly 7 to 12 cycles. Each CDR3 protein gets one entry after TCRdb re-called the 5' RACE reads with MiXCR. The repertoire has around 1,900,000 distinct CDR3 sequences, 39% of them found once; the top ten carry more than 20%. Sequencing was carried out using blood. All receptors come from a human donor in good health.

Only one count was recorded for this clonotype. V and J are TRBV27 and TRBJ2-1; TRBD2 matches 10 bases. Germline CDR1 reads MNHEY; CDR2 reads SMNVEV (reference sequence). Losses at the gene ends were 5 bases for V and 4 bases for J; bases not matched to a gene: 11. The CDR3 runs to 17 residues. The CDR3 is CASSQRTSGAIYNEQFF. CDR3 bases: TGTGCCAGCAGTCAGAGGACTAGCGGAGCTATTTACAATGAGCAGTTCTTC.

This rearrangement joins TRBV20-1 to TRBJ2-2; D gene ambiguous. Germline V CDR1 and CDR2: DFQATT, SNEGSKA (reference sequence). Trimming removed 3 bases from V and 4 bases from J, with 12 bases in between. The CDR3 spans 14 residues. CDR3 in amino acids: CSASGQTLTGELFF. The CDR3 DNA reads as TGCAGTGCTAGTGGCCAGACCCTCACCGGGGAGCTGTTTTTT.

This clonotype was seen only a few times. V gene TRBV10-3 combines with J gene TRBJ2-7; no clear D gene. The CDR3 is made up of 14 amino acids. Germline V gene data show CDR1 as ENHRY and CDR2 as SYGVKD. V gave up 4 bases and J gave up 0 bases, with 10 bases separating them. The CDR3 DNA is TGTGCCATCAGTGTAGGGTCCGTCTCCTACGAGCAGTACTTC. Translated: CAISVGSVSYEQYF.

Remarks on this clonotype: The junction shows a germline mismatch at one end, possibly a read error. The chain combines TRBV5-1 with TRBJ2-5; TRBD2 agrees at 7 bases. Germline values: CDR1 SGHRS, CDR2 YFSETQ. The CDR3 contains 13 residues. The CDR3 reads CANSLVGGETQYF. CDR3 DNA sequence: TGCGCCAACAGCTTGGTCGGGGGGGAGACCCAGTACTTC. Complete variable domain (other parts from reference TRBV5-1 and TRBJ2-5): KAGVTQTPRYLIKTRGQQVTLSCSPISGHRSVSWYQQTPGQGLQFLFEYFSETQRNKGNFPGRFSGRQFSNSRSEMNVSTLELGDSALYLCANSLVGGETQYFGPGTRLLVL.

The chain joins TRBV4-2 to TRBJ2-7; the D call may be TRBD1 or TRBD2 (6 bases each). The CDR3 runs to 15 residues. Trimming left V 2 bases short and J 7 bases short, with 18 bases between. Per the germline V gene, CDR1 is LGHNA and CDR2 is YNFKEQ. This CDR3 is CASSQRQEGREEQYF. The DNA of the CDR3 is TGTGCCAGCAGCCAAAGACAGGAGGGCCGGGAGGAGCAGTACTTC.

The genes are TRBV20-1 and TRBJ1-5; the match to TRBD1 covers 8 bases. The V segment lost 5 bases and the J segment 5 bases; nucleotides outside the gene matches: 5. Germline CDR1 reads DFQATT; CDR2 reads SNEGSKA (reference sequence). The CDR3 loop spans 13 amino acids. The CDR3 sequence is CSASGQAHQPQHF. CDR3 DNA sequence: TGCAGTGCTTCGGGACAGGCCCATCAGCCCCAGCATTTT.

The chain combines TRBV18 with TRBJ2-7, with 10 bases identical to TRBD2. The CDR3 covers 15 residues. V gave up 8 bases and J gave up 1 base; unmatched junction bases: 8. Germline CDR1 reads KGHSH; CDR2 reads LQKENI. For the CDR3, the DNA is TGTGCCAGCCCCCTCGGACTAGCGGTTTCCTACGAGCAGTACTTC. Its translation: CASPLGLAVSYEQYF.

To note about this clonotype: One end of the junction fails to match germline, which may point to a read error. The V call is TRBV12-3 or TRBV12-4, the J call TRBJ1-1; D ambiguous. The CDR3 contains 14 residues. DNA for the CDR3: TGTGCCGGCAGTAGGGAAGCCGTGAACACTGAAGCTTTCTTT. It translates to CAGSREAVNTEAFF.

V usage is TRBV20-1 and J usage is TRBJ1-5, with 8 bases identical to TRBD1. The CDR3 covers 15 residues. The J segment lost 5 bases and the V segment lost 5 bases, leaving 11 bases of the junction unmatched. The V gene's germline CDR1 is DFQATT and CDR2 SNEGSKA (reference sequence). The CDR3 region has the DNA TGCAGTGCTCAGACAGGGGAGGGGGGGTATCAGCCCCAGCATTTT. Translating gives CSAQTGEGGYQPQHF.

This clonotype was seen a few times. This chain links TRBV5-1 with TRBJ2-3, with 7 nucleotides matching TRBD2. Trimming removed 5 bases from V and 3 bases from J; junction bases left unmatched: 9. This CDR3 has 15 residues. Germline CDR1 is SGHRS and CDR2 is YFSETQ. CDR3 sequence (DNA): TGCGCCAGCAGGATTCAGACTAGCTCAACAGATACGCAGTATTTT. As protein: CASRIQTSSTDTQYF.

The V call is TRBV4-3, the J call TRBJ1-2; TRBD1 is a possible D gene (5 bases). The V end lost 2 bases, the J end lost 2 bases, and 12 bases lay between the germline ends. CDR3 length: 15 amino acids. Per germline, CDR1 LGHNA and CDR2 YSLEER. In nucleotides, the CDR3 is TGCGCCAGCAGCCAAAGGTTGGGACTGAACTATGGCTACACCTTC. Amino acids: CASSQRLGLNYGYTF.

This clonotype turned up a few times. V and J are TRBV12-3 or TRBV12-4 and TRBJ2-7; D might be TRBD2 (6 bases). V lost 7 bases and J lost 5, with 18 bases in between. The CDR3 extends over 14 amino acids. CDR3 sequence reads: CASTRSGGFDEQYF. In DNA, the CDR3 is TGTGCCAGCACTCGAAGTGGAGGGTTTGACGAGCAGTACTTC.

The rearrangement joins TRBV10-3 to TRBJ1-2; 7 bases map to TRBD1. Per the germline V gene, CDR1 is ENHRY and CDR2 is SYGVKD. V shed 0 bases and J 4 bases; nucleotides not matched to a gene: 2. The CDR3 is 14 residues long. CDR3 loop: CAISESSGGYGYTF. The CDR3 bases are TGTGCCATCAGTGAGTCGTCAGGGGGCTATGGCTACACCTTC.

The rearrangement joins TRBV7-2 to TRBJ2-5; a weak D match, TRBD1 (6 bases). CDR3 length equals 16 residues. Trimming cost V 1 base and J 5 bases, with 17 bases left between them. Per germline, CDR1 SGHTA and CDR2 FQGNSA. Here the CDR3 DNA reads TGTGCCAGCAGCTTAGTATCGGACAGCCGATCGGAGACCCAGTACTTC. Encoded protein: CASSLVSDSRSETQYF.

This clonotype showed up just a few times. The CDR3 DNA reads as TGCAGTGCTAGACCAAGCGGGGGGACCCACACAGATACGCAGTATTTT. This gives the protein CSARPSGGTHTDTQYF. V gene TRBV20-1 combines with J gene TRBJ2-3; TRBD2 matches 9 bases. CDR1 is DFQATT and CDR2 is SNEGSKA in the germline V gene (reference sequence). This CDR3 comprises 16 residues. The J segment lost 2 bases and the V segment lost 2 bases, leaving 8 bases of the junction unmatched.

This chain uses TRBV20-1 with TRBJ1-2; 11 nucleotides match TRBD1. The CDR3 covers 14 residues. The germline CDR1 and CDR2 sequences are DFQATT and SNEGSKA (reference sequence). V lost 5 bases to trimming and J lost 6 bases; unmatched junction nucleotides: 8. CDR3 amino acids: CSASRDRGIHGYTF. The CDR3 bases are TGCAGTGCTTCCAGGGACAGGGGGATTCATGGCTACACCTTC.

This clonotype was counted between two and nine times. CDR3 sequence reads: CASTPRQAISYEQYF. In DNA, the CDR3 is TGTGCCAGCACTCCAAGGCAGGCCATTTCCTACGAGCAGTACTTC. The chain joins TRBV2 to TRBJ2-7; D call uncertain. CDR3 length equals 15 residues. V lost 7 bases to trimming and J lost 1 base, with 17 bases between them. Per germline, CDR1 SNHLY and CDR2 FYNNEI.

CDR3 in DNA: TGCAGTGCTAGAGATGGGGGCCTTCCCTACAATGAGCAGTTCTTC. Its translation is CSARDGGLPYNEQFF. The chain employs TRBV20-1 and TRBJ2-1; perhaps TRBD1 as D (6 bases). Germline CDR1 DFQATT, CDR2 SNEGSKA (reference sequence). This CDR3 region has 15 residues. Trimming removed 0 bases from V and 2 bases from J, with 11 bases in between.

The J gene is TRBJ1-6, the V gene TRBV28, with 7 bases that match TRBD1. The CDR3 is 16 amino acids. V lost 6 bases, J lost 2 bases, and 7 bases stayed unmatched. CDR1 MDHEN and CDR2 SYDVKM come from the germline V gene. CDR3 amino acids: CASRLEGTAYNSPLHF. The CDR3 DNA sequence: TGTGCCAGCAGGTTAGAGGGGACAGCCTATAATTCACCCCTCCACTTT. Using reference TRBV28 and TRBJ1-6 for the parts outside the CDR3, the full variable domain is DVKVTQSSRYLVKRTGEKVFLECVQDMDHENMFWYRQDPGLGLRLIYFSYDVKMKEKGDIPEGYSVSREKKERFSLILESASTNQTSMYLCASRLEGTAYNSPLHFGNGTRLTVT.

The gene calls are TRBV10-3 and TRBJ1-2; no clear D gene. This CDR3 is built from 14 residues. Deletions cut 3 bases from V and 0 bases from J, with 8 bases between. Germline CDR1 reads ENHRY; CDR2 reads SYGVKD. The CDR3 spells CAISDKGSNYGYTF. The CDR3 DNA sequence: TGTGCCATCAGTGACAAGGGTTCTAACTATGGCTACACCTTC.

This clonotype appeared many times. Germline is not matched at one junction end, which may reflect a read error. This CDR3 reads CASSGTDTDTQYF. In DNA, the CDR3 is TGTGCCAGCAGTGGGACAGACACAGATACGCAGTATTTT. The rearrangement uses TRBV5-1 and TRBJ2-3, with TRBD1 matching over 7 bases. Germline V gene sequence: CDR1 SGHRS, CDR2 YFSETQ. The CDR3 runs 13 residues.